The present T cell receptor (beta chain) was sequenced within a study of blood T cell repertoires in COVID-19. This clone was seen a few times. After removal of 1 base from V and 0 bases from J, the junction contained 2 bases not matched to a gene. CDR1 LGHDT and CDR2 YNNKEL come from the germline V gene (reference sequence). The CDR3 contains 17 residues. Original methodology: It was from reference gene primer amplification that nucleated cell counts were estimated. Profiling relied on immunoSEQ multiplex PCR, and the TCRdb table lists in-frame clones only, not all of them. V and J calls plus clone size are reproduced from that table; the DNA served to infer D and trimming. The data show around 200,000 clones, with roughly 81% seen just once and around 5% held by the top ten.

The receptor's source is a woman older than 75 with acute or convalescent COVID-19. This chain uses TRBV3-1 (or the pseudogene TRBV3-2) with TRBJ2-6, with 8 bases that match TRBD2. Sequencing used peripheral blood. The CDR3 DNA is TGTGCCAGCAGCCAAGCGGGAGGGTCCTCTGGGGCCAACGTCCTGACTTTC. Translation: CASSQAGGSSGANVLTF.